What follows describes a single T cell receptor (beta chain). The target of this receptor is not known. No quality values exist for individual bases; no much larger clone is one base distant. These data are taken from a study of blood T cell repertoires in COVID-19 (dated by TCRdb to the early 2020s). In the study overall: The collaborator samples originated in the United States, Italy and Spain and spanned the acute and convalescent phases of COVID-19. Subjects who had been exposed to COVID-19, were actively infected with it, or had recovered from it provided the deeply sampled blood TCRbeta repertoires that made up the dataset. Where HLA class I and class II types were available, the types were taken from metadata supplied by the sample provider, not from assay-based typing. Samples were obtained from the ongoing ImmuneRACE study (first 160 participants) and from approximately 1,200 subjects provided by 6 global collaborators. The repertoires were made available in a free public database intended to serve as a resource for research on the immune response to SARS-CoV-2. The prospective study material was composed of cDNA or gDNA derived from T cells, B-cell-depleted T cells, or PBMCs. Nearly every sample came with metadata listing a de-identified subject ID, COVID-19 status, age in years and sex.

Looking up the germline V gene yields CDR1 SGHDT and CDR2 YYEEEE. The junction shows trimming of 4 bases on V and 4 bases on J, plus 15 bases between the germline ends. The CDR3, from cysteine to phenylalanine, totals 15 residues. Of the read, only the CDR3 DNA is kept; its 45 bases are in frame from base 1. General findings and caveats noted by the study authors: How much clinical and demographic metadata was included differed by source and by participant, and the metadata was provided uncurated.

TCRbeta CDR3 regions were amplified from genomic DNA by means of the immunoSEQ Assay, a bias-controlled multiplex PCR. As for the authors' bioinformatics: The number of nucleated cells in each sample was estimated by amplification of reference gene primers within the assay. To quantify the absolute abundance of each unique TCRbeta CDR3 rearrangement, sequence reads were collapsed and filtered. For each sample, productive Simpson clonality was calculated as the square root of Simpson's diversity index across productive rearrangements. Not all clones reach the TCRdb copy of this immuneACCESS table, which keeps in-frame sequences only. Checked studies attribute under half of the gap to unresolved V genes and leave the rest unexplained. That table furnishes V, J and clone size, whereas the DNA furnished D and trimming. Present in this sample are 150,000 to 200,000 clones, roughly 79% of which were seen just once. The top ten clonotypes cover approximately 26% of the sample.

Collaborating institutions collected whole blood in K2EDTA tubes following their own protocols. For TCRbeta analysis, collaborators shipped samples as frozen whole blood, isolated PBMCs, or DNA extracted from either of those sample types. The TCR was taken from a woman in her 70s with acute or convalescent COVID-19. Material for sequencing was peripheral blood. The V and J segments used are TRBV5-6 and TRBJ1-3, with TRBD1 perhaps the D gene, on 6 matching bases. The CDR3 protein is CASSPLGARGNTIYF. At the DNA level, the sequence is TGTGCCAGCAGCCCGTTGGGGGCGCGAGGAAACACCATATATTTT.